A single sample is the source of the 18 T cell receptor beta chains below, sequenced in a study of T cells in localized non-small cell lung cancer. Profiling relied on immunoSEQ multiplex PCR, and the TCRdb table lists in-frame clones only, not all of them. This sample has more than 45,000 clones, with around three quarters found just once. The sample here was peripheral blood, taken before any cancer treatment. The receptors were sampled from a man between 35 and 75 years old with stage I squamous cell lung carcinoma.

The chain uses TRBV6-5 and TRBJ1-1, with D unresolved. The germline CDR1 and CDR2 sequences are MNHEY and SVGAGI. V was shortened by 6 bases and J by 2 bases, with 7 bases between the two germline ends. CDR3 length: 12 residues. The CDR3 is CASRGINTEAFF. The CDR3 DNA is TGTGCCAGCAGGGGAATTAACACTGAAGCTTTCTTT.

V usage is TRBV28 and J usage is TRBJ1-1; D uncertain. This CDR3 region has 12 residues. V was shortened by 3 bases and J by 3 bases, with 5 bases between the two germline ends. CDR1 is MDHEN and CDR2 is SYDVKM in the germline V gene. CDR3 bases: TGTGCCAGCAGTTTCAGAGACACTGAAGCTTTCTTT. The encoded protein is CASSFRDTEAFF.

This chain links TRBV5-8 with TRBJ1-6, with 7 bases lining up with TRBD1. After removal of 4 bases from V and 13 bases from J, the junction contained 2 bases not matched to a gene. Germline CDR1 and CDR2: SGHTS and YDEGEE. This CDR3 region has 11 residues. The CDR3 nucleotides read TGTGCCAGCAGCCCCAGGGGGCCCCTCCACTTT. This encodes CASSPRGPLHF. Full variable domain (missing parts from reference TRBV5-8 and TRBJ1-6): EAGVTQSPTHLIKTRGQQATLRCSPISGHTSVYWYQQALGLGLQFLLWYDEGEERNRGNFPPRFSGRQFPNYSSELNVNALELEDSALYLCASSPRGPLHFGNGTRLTVT.

The chain carries TRBV6-6 and TRBJ2-1; D is unresolved. The germline V gene encodes CDR1 MNHNY and CDR2 SVGAGI (reference sequence). The V and J ends lost 5 bases and 10 bases respectively, with 15 bases between them. The CDR3 is 13 residues long. The CDR3 loop reads CASSMPNVYEQFF. The CDR3 DNA reads as TGTGCCAGCAGTATGCCGAACGTATACGAGCAGTTCTTC.

This clone has only a few counts. The V gene is TRBV11-2, the J gene TRBJ2-7; 9 positions agree with TRBD1. CDR3 length: 15 residues. The V segment lost 6 bases and the J segment 2 bases; nucleotides outside the gene matches: 8. CDR1 is SGHAT and CDR2 is FQNNGV in the germline V gene. This chain's CDR3 is CASSYPTGGAYEQYF. In nucleotides, the CDR3 is TGTGCCAGCAGTTACCCGACAGGGGGTGCCTACGAGCAGTACTTC.

The sample holds one count of this clone. This chain connects TRBV15 to TRBJ1-6, with D maybe TRBD1 (5 bases). CDR1 and CDR2 from the germline V gene are LNHNV and YYDKDF (reference sequence). Trimming shortened V by 5 bases and J by 9 bases, and 11 bases separated the two germline ends. This CDR3 is built from 13 residues. The CDR3 DNA is TGTGCCACCAGCGCAGGGATCAGTTCACCCCTCCACTTT. It codes for CATSAGISSPLHF. Full variable domain (remainder filled in from reference TRBV15 and TRBJ1-6): DAMVIQNPRYQVTQFGKPVTLSCSQTLNHNVMYWYQQKSSQAPKLLFHYYDKDFNNEADTPDNFQSRRPNTSFCFLDIRSPGLGDTAMYLCATSAGISSPLHFGNGTRLTVT.

V gene TRBV4-1 combines with J gene TRBJ1-2, with 7 nucleotides matching TRBD1. V trimming: 4 bases; J trimming: 5 bases; junction bases outside the gene matches: 13. This CDR3 contains 16 residues. CDR1 is MGHRA and CDR2 is YSYEKL in the germline V gene. CDR3 sequence: CASSPLHGTDHYGYTF. CDR3 in DNA: TGCGCCAGCAGCCCCCTGCACGGGACAGACCATTATGGCTACACCTTC.

This rearrangement joins TRBV19 to TRBJ2-3, with TRBD2 as a possible D gene (6 bases). The length of the CDR3 is 14 residues. Germline V CDR1 and CDR2: LNHDA, SQIVND (reference sequence). V was shortened by 5 bases and J by 2 bases, with 11 bases between the two germline ends. The CDR3 is CASSPTSLTDTQYF. The CDR3 DNA reads as TGTGCCAGTAGTCCCACTAGCCTCACAGATACGCAGTATTTT.

This clone was seen once. J is TRBJ1-5 and V is TRBV6-5; D is perhaps TRBD1 (5 bases). V was shortened by 6 bases and J by 11 bases, with 23 bases between the two germline ends. CDR3 length equals 15 residues. Germline CDR1 and CDR2: MNHEY and SVGAGI. The CDR3 sequence: CASSPTVTELSAQHF. CDR3 DNA: TGTGCCAGCAGCCCGACAGTCACAGAATTATCAGCCCAGCATTTT.

The V and J genes are TRBV7-2 and TRBJ2-7; D possibly corresponds to TRBD2 (5 bases). The CDR3 covers 15 residues. Deletions cut 4 bases from V and 6 bases from J, with 19 bases between. Germline V gene data show CDR1 as SGHTA and CDR2 as FQGNSA. CDR3 sequence (DNA): TGTGCCAGCAGCTACGTCGGGGTATCGGTAATCGAGCAGTACTTC. This gives the protein CASSYVGVSVIEQYF.

This clone is medium-sized. This chain connects TRBV27 to TRBJ2-7; TRBD1 might be the D (5 bases). CDR3 size: 12 residues. From germline, CDR1 is MNHEY and CDR2 SMNVEV (reference sequence). V was pared by 4 bases and J by 3 bases, with 7 bases between. The CDR3 nucleotides are TGTGCCAGCAGTTCCGGACACTACGAGCAGTACTTC. It specifies CASSSGHYEQYF.

This clone appeared a single time. The chain recombines TRBV7-8 with TRBJ2-4; TRBD1 aligns across 7 bases. The CDR3 consists of 19 residues. From germline, CDR1 is SGHVS and CDR2 FQNEAQ. With V trimmed by 8 bases and J by 2 bases, 21 bases remained unmatched. DNA for the CDR3: TGTGCCAGCGGGGATGGGGACAGTATTTTAACTATTTCCAAAAACATTCAGTACTTC. It translates to CASGDGDSILTISKNIQYF.

Only a few counts were recorded for this clone. The chain uses TRBV6-5 and TRBJ1-2; D is ambiguous. The CDR3 sequence is 15 residues long. Per the germline V gene, CDR1 is MNHEY and CDR2 is SVGAGI. Trimming pared 0 bases from V and 8 bases from J, leaving 16 bases between. CDR3: CASSYSRGSRWGYTF. The CDR3 bases are TGTGCCAGCAGTTACTCCCGGGGAAGTCGTTGGGGCTACACCTTC.

As for this clone: In the same sample, other DNA sequences code for this CDR3. The chain joins TRBV27 to TRBJ2-6; TRBD1 matches at 9 bases. Germline V gene lookup returns CDR1 MNHEY and CDR2 SMNVEV (reference sequence). V trimming: 6 bases; J trimming: 1 base; junction bases outside the gene matches: 7. This CDR3 comprises 17 residues. CDR3 in DNA: TGTGCCAGCAGCCTCCGGGACAGGGTGTCTGGGGCCAACGTCCTGACTTTC. This translates into CASSLRDRVSGANVLTF.

V usage is TRBV7-9 and J usage is TRBJ2-2; D might be TRBD2 (5 bases). V lost 5 bases to trimming and J lost 4 bases, with 11 bases between them. The CDR3 covers 14 residues. Germline V gene lookup returns CDR1 SEHNR and CDR2 FQNEAQ (reference sequence). CDR3 in DNA: TGTGCCAGCAGCCTGAGCGGAGGCACCGGGGAGCTGTTTTTT. It yields the protein CASSLSGGTGELFF.

The chain has TRBV7-8 and TRBJ1-4; the D gene is possibly TRBD1 (5 bases). Trimming pared 1 base from V and 0 bases from J, leaving 6 bases between. Germline V gives CDR1 SGHVS, CDR2 FQNEAQ. The CDR3 totals 15 residues. CDR3 protein: CASSLGTSTNEKLFF. The DNA of the CDR3 is TGTGCCAGCAGCTTAGGGACATCAACTAATGAAAAACTGTTTTTT. The complete variable domain, with remaining parts taken from reference TRBV7-8 and TRBJ1-4, reads GAGVSQSPRYKVAKRGQDVALRCDPISGHVSLFWYQQALGQGPEFLTYFQNEAQLDKSGLPSDRFFAERPEGSVSTLKIQRTQQEDSAVYLCASSLGTSTNEKLFFGSGTQLSVL.

The rearrangement uses TRBV7-9 and TRBJ2-5; 12 bases match TRBD1. Trimming took 3 bases from V and 5 from J; bases not matched to a gene: 4. Per germline, CDR1 SEHNR and CDR2 FQNEAQ (reference sequence). The CDR3 consists of 15 residues. This chain's CDR3 is CASSLGQGAGETQYF. CDR3 nucleotides: TGTGCCAGCAGCTTGGGACAGGGGGCGGGGGAGACCCAGTACTTC.

V usage is TRBV2 and J usage is TRBJ2-3; 7 bases match TRBD2. Germline V CDR1 and CDR2: SNHLY, FYNNEI. CDR3 length: 15 amino acids. The V and J ends lost 5 bases and 5 bases, in that order; junction bases with no gene match: 10. CDR3 sequence: CASSRDAGLRDTQYF. CDR3 coding DNA: TGTGCCAGCAGTCGAGACGCGGGACTAAGAGATACGCAGTATTTT.